The rows below give T cell receptor beta chains drawn from one sample of a study of cytomegalovirus exposure and HLA in healthy donors. Measured with immunoSEQ multiplex PCR; TCRdb has only the in-frame clones, and not every one. This repertoire includes about 200,000 clones. Sequenced material: PBMCs. Every receptor here comes from a woman aged 25 to 39 in good health and CMV-seropositive. Both conserved end residues are part of each CDR3. The D gene is left open where the match is weak.

>TRBD1|TRBJ1-4|TRBV19
TGTGCCAGTCGACAGGGGATAACAACTAATGAAAAACTGTTTTTT
CASRQGITTNEKLFF
>.|TRBJ2-7|TRBV27
TGTGCCAGCAGTTTATCCCGTCGGGCCTACGAGCAGTACTTC
CASSLSRRAYEQYF
>.|TRBJ1-5|TRBV5-5
TGTGCCAGCAGCTTGGACACATATCAGCCCCAGCATTTT
CASSLDTYQPQHF
>TRBD2|TRBJ2-1|TRBV5-8
TGTGCCAGCAGACGGGTCGGGACTACCCAATCTGGGCAGTTCTTC
CASRRVGTTQSGQFF
>TRBD2|TRBJ2-3|TRBV29-1
TGCAGCGTTGGACGTAGCGGGGGACTGGGAGATACGCAGTATTTT
CSVGRSGGLGDTQYF
>TRBD1|TRBJ2-7|TRBV18
TGTGCCAGCTCCCCGGGACAGGGGGGATTGTACGAGCAGTACTTC
CASSPGQGGLYEQYF
>TRBD1|TRBJ2-3|TRBV28
TGTGCCAGCAGTTTACGGACAGGGATTCACCACGCAGATACGCAGTATTTT
CASSLRTGIHHADTQYF
>TRBD2|TRBJ2-1|TRBV7-6
TGTGCCAGCAGCCCGAAAGCGGGGGGGGTCGATGAGCAGTTCTTC
CASSPKAGGVDEQFF
>TRBD2|TRBJ2-3|TRBV5-1
TGCGCCAGCAGCCCGACGCTAGCGGGAGTTTCCACAGATACGCAGTATTTT
CASSPTLAGVSTDTQYF
>TRBD1|TRBJ1-5|TRBV19
TGTGCCAGTAGTATCAGGGACAGTCAGCCCCAGCATTTT
CASSIRDSQPQHF
>.|TRBJ1-2|TRBV12-5
TGTGCTAGTGGTTTGGTGGCAGTTCAGGACTATGGCTACACCTTC
CASGLVAVQDYGYTF